What follows describes a single T cell receptor (beta chain). The source of the sample is a study of beta chain features in type 1 diabetes. All of the isolated RNA was reverse transcribed, so expressed TCRB transcripts were sequenced. Produced via immunoSEQ multiplex PCR; TCRdb's table is partial and in-frame only. The sample lists 200,000 to 250,000 clones, 7.5% to 10% occurring once. CDR3 length equals 17 residues. Germline CDR1 is LNHNV and CDR2 is YYDKDF (reference sequence). The junction had 9 bases not matched to a gene; V was cut back by 2 bases and J by 7 bases. Naive, central memory, regulatory and stem cell-like memory cells within the CD4+ compartment were sorted using CD45RO/CCR7/CD25/CD127/CD95/CD27.

The chain is built from TRBV15 and TRBJ2-1; the match to TRBD2 covers 12 bases. This TCR derives from a woman aged 18-35 years in good health. The sample taken for sequencing was naive CD4+ T cells from blood. The CDR3 DNA sequence: TGTGCCACCAGCAGATTTGCGACTAGCGGGAGTGGAAATGAGCAGTTCTTC. This gives the protein CATSRFATSGSGNEQFF.